The sequence of this T cell receptor beta chain was determined in a study of T cell responses to AZD1222 COVID-19 vaccine. In germline, CDR1 is WSHSY, CDR2 SAAADI. V lost 8 bases and J 0 bases, leaving 8 bases between the germline ends. This CDR3 is 13 amino acids long. Comment on this clone: Its target is not known.

Generated by immunoSEQ multiplex PCR, the TCRdb table keeps only in-frame clones and is missing some. The data contain approximately 80,000 clones, over 75% of them singletons. Study-level results: Clonal diversity was possibly underestimated; the donors were predominantly white British and more often female. Across spike, vaccine-associated CD4 TCRs were found, dominant at 160-218 and 743-854.

The V and J genes are TRBV10-2 and TRBJ1-5, with D maybe TRBD1 (5 bases). Material: peripheral blood, obtained on day 0 of AZD1222 vaccination. The receptor comes from an adult in good health. The CDR3 DNA reads as TGCGCCAGCTCCGACAGTAGCAATCAGCCCCAGCATTTT. Its protein is CASSDSSNQPQHF.